The next 30 T cell receptor beta chains were all read from a single sample in a study of blood T cell repertoires in COVID-19. Produced via immunoSEQ multiplex PCR; TCRdb's table is partial and in-frame only. The sample lists 65,000 to 90,000 clones, roughly four fifths occurring once. Specimen: peripheral blood. The receptors here all came from a man aged 70-80 years with COVID-19, enrolled during active disease.

Concerning this clone: The germline gene is not matched at one end of the junction; a read error may be the cause. This chain links TRBV25-1 with TRBJ1-2; 9 bases align to TRBD1. The CDR3 spans 16 residues. From germline, CDR1 is MGHDK and CDR2 SYGVNS. The CDR3 DNA reads TGTGCCAGCAGTCAATACCCCGGGACAGGGTTCTATGGCTACACCTTC. It codes for CASSQYPGTGFYGYTF.

The rearrangement links TRBV28 to TRBJ2-3, with TRBD1 matching 10 bases. After removal of 3 bases from V and 4 bases from J, the junction contained 4 bases not matched to a gene. Germline CDR1 reads MDHEN; CDR2 reads SYDVKM. CDR3 length: 15 residues. The CDR3 DNA reads as TGTGCCAGCAGTTTTCGGGACAGGGGCCCAGATACGCAGTATTTT. Its translation: CASSFRDRGPDTQYF.

This clone appeared a single time. This chain joins TRBV7-9 and TRBJ1-4; 7 bases agree with TRBD1. This CDR3 is built from 15 residues. CDR1 is SEHNR and CDR2 is FQNEAQ in the germline V gene (reference sequence). The trim removed 3 bases at V and 4 bases at J, leaving 5 bases unmatched. CDR3 sequence (DNA): TGTGCCAGCAGCTTCCCAGGACAGGTTAATGAAAAACTGTTTTTT. This gives the protein CASSFPGQVNEKLFF.

The chain couples TRBV5-4 to TRBJ2-2; possibly TRBD1 for D (6 bases). Germline-derived CDR1 and CDR2 are SGHNT and YYREEE (reference sequence). V was cut by 4 bases and J by 7 bases, with 17 bases left in between. This CDR3 spans 15 amino acids. The CDR3 nucleotides read TGTGCCAGCAGCCCAAGATCACAGGGATTCGGGGAGCTGTTTTTT. Translation: CASSPRSQGFGELFF.

The J gene is TRBJ1-5, the V gene TRBV18; weak D call: TRBD1 (6 bases). Trimming left V 6 bases short and J 7 bases short, with 13 bases between. This CDR3 has 13 amino acids. The germline CDR1 and CDR2 sequences are KGHSH and LQKENI. The CDR3 is CASSPGQLQPQHF. In nucleotides, the CDR3 is TGTGCCAGCTCCCCGGGACAACTCCAGCCCCAGCATTTT.

V is TRBV3-1 (or the pseudogene TRBV3-2) and J is TRBJ2-7, with D perhaps matching TRBD1 (5 bases). The CDR3 is made up of 13 amino acids. V was trimmed by 0 bases and J by 10 bases, leaving 13 bases between them. CDR1 is LGHDT and CDR2 is YNNKEL in the germline V gene (reference sequence). In nucleotides, the CDR3 is TGTGCCAGCAGCCAAGAGGCCCAGGGTGTCCAGTACTTC. Encoded protein: CASSQEAQGVQYF.

The rearrangement uses TRBV14 and TRBJ2-7, with no clear D. The CDR3 length is 15 residues. CDR1 and CDR2 from the germline V gene are SGHDN and FVKESK. Trimming took 3 bases from V and 2 from J, leaving 14 bases between them. CDR3 DNA sequence: TGTGCCAGCAGCCACACAGCTAACTCTCCCTACGAGCAGTACTTC. This gives the protein CASSHTANSPYEQYF.

The CDR3, as DNA: TGCGCCAGCAGCTCAAGGGCGGGAGGCGAAGGGGAGCTGTTTTTT. Residues: CASSSRAGGEGELFF. The chain couples TRBV5-1 to TRBJ2-2; 8 bases map to TRBD2. The trim removed 3 bases at V and 8 bases at J, leaving 9 bases unmatched. The CDR3 contains 15 residues. Germline CDR1 is SGHRS and CDR2 is YFSETQ. Complete variable domain (other parts from reference TRBV5-1 and TRBJ2-2): KAGVTQTPRYLIKTRGQQVTLSCSPISGHRSVSWYQQTPGQGLQFLFEYFSETQRNKGNFPGRFSGRQFSNSRSEMNVSTLELGDSALYLCASSSRAGGEGELFFGEGSRLTVL.

The chain joins TRBV2 to TRBJ2-1, with 8 bases fitting TRBD1. The CDR3 length is 15 residues. After removal of 3 bases from V and 9 bases from J, the junction contained 10 bases not matched to a gene. CDR1 and CDR2 (germline): SNHLY, FYNNEI. CDR3 amino acids: CASSDLDREFSEQFF. The CDR3 nucleotides are TGTGCCAGCAGTGACCTGGACAGGGAATTCAGTGAGCAGTTCTTC.

The chain couples TRBV19 to TRBJ1-4; D is possibly TRBD1 (5 bases). V was cut by 6 bases and J by 3 bases, with 14 bases left in between. CDR1 and CDR2 (germline): LNHDA, SQIVND (reference sequence). This CDR3 comprises 15 residues. CDR3 protein: CASSSDSAANEKLFF. The CDR3 DNA follows: TGTGCCAGTAGCTCCGACAGTGCAGCTAATGAAAAACTGTTTTTT.

This clone was counted once. The chain combines TRBV18 with TRBJ2-1; D is perhaps TRBD1 (6 bases). The CDR3 loop spans 14 amino acids. Trimming took 3 bases from V and 6 from J, leaving 12 bases between them. Germline CDR1 and CDR2: KGHSH and LQKENI. CDR3 in DNA: TGTGCCAGCTCACCGTCGTTAGGGGGCAATGAGCAGTTCTTC. This codes for CASSPSLGGNEQFF.

This chain links TRBV7-8 with TRBJ2-7; D is possibly TRBD2 (6 bases). V lost 5 bases to trimming and J lost 2 bases, with 16 bases between them. Germline V gene data show CDR1 as SGHVS and CDR2 as FQNEAQ. CDR3 length: 15 amino acids. The CDR3 spells CASSVRGGYTYEQYF. The CDR3 coding sequence is TGTGCCAGCAGCGTGCGGGGCGGATATACCTACGAGCAGTACTTC.

This rearrangement joins TRBV7-2 to TRBJ2-3; D is possibly TRBD2 (5 bases). Germline V lookup: CDR1 SGHTA, CDR2 FQGNSA. Trimming stripped 3 bases from V and 5 bases from J, with 6 bases between. This CDR3 spans 12 amino acids. CDR3 sequence (DNA): TGTGCCAGCAGCTTCGGGGTAGATACGCAGTATTTT. As protein: CASSFGVDTQYF.

This clone was seen a single time. This chain uses TRBV6-5 with TRBJ1-1; 8 bases match TRBD1. Germline CDR1 and CDR2: MNHEY and SVGAGI. This CDR3 contains 14 residues. The J segment lost 12 bases and the V segment lost 1 base, leaving 10 bases of the junction unmatched. The CDR3 loop is CASSYLWTGMETFF. The CDR3 nucleotides are TGTGCCAGCAGTTACTTGTGGACAGGGATGGAAACTTTCTTT.

The V gene is TRBV12-5, the J gene TRBJ2-5; 9 bases map to TRBD1. The ends lost 6 bases at V and 3 bases at J; junction bases unmatched: 5. The CDR3 length is 14 residues. Germline V gene sequence: CDR1 LGHNT, CDR2 FRNRAP. The CDR3 DNA sequence: TGTGCTAGTGGGCCGGGACAGGGTGAAGAGACCCAGTACTTC. Protein product: CASGPGQGEETQYF.

The gene calls are TRBV6-2 or TRBV6-3 and TRBJ1-5; 7 bases are shared with TRBD1. The V and J ends lost 5 bases and 5 bases, in that order; junction bases with no gene match: 6. Per germline, CDR1 MNHEY and CDR2 SVGEGT. CDR3 size: 14 residues. The CDR3 DNA follows: TGTGCCAGCAGTGGACAGGCTCTGTATCAGCCCCAGCATTTT. Encoded protein: CASSGQALYQPQHF.

CDR3 DNA sequence: TGTGCCAGCAGCCCAAACGGACAGGGATACGTGACTGAAGCTTTCTTT. It encodes CASSPNGQGYVTEAFF. This chain uses TRBV6-2 or TRBV6-3 with TRBJ1-1, with TRBD1 matching over 8 bases. The V and J ends lost 6 bases and 5 bases, in that order; junction bases with no gene match: 14. The germline V gene has CDR1 MNHEY and CDR2 SVGEGT. The CDR3 is 16 amino acids.

The V gene is TRBV20-1, the J gene TRBJ1-6; perhaps TRBD1 as D (6 bases). This CDR3 is 14 amino acids long. The germline V gene has CDR1 DFQATT and CDR2 SNEGSKA (reference sequence). V gave up 3 bases and J gave up 11 bases, with 17 bases separating them. In DNA, the CDR3 is TGCAGTGCTAGTCAGGCGGGCGGACAGCCACCCCTCCACTTT. Protein product: CSASQAGGQPPLHF.

The chain carries TRBV6-1 and TRBJ2-5; TRBD2 is a possible D gene (6 bases). In germline, CDR1 is MNHNS, CDR2 SASEGT. V lost 8 bases and J 1 base, leaving 11 bases between the germline ends. The CDR3 covers 13 residues. CDR3 amino acids: CASARDFQETQYF. CDR3 in DNA: TGTGCCAGCGCTAGGGACTTCCAAGAGACCCAGTACTTC.

V and J are TRBV18 and TRBJ2-2; a weak D match, TRBD1 (6 bases). V lost 6 bases, J lost 0 bases, and 14 bases lay in between. There are 16 residues in the CDR3. From germline, CDR1 is KGHSH and CDR2 LQKENI. The CDR3 spells CASSTRRDTNTGELFF. CDR3 DNA sequence: TGTGCCAGCTCGACTCGTAGGGACACGAACACCGGGGAGCTGTTTTTT.

This chain joins TRBV28 and TRBJ2-7; TRBD2 aligns across 10 bases. The CDR3 is made up of 13 amino acids. Germline V gives CDR1 MDHEN, CDR2 SYDVKM. The trim removed 4 bases at V and 4 bases at J, leaving 1 base unmatched. The CDR3 spells CASSSSGSYEQYF. CDR3 DNA sequence: TGTGCCAGCAGTTCTAGCGGGAGTTACGAGCAGTACTTC. Drawing the rest from reference TRBV28 and TRBJ2-7, the complete variable domain is DVKVTQSSRYLVKRTGEKVFLECVQDMDHENMFWYRQDPGLGLRLIYFSYDVKMKEKGDIPEGYSVSREKKERFSLILESASTNQTSMYLCASSSSGSYEQYFGPGTRLTVT.

CDR3 nucleotide sequence: TGTGCCAGTATGGACAGCGCCTACGAGCAGTACTTC. It is translated as CASMDSAYEQYF. The chain is built from TRBV19 and TRBJ2-7, with a possible D match to TRBD1 (6 bases). Germline V lookup: CDR1 LNHDA, CDR2 SQIVND (reference sequence). Trimming took 7 bases from V and 2 from J, leaving 9 bases between them. CDR3 length: 12 residues.

V is TRBV6-5 and J is TRBJ2-7; 7 bases are a match to TRBD2. Looked up from germline, CDR1 is MNHEY and CDR2 is SVGAGI. CDR3 length equals 13 residues. Trimming cost V 8 bases and J 2 bases; bases outside gene matches: 6. The CDR3: CASRLAATYEQYF. CDR3 bases: TGTGCCAGCCGGCTAGCGGCGACCTACGAGCAGTACTTC.

This chain uses TRBV10-3 with TRBJ2-1; 7 bases agree with TRBD2. This CDR3 comprises 13 residues. From germline, CDR1 is ENHRY and CDR2 SYGVKD. V dropped 10 bases and J dropped 7; count of bases not matched to a gene: 10. The chain's CDR3 is CATSGGGRNEQFF. The CDR3 region has the DNA TGTGCCACCTCGGGAGGAGGACGGAATGAGCAGTTCTTC.

The gene calls are TRBV19 and TRBJ1-6; 7 bases align to TRBD1. Germline CDR1 and CDR2: LNHDA and SQIVND (reference sequence). The V gene end was trimmed by 1 base and the J gene end by 6 bases; junction bases not matched to a gene: 3. This CDR3 is built from 15 residues. The CDR3 DNA sequence: TGTGCCAGTAGTATAGGACAGGGAGGTAATTCACCCCTCCACTTT. It codes for CASSIGQGGNSPLHF.

The chain carries TRBV5-4 and TRBJ2-7; possible D gene TRBD2, 6 bases. This CDR3 is built from 15 residues. Germline CDR1 SGHNT, CDR2 YYREEE (reference sequence). V was pared by 3 bases and J by 6 bases, with 19 bases between. The CDR3 nucleotides read TGTGCCAGCAGCTCGGGGACTCCTGGTCCCCGCGAGCAGTACTTC. Translating gives CASSSGTPGPREQYF.

This clone was observed many times. V usage is TRBV9 and J usage is TRBJ1-2, with TRBD1 matching over 8 bases. The CDR3 has 13 residues. The ends lost 3 bases at V and 7 bases at J; junction bases unmatched: 5. Germline V gives CDR1 SGDLS, CDR2 YYNGEE. The CDR3 DNA reads TGTGCCAGCAGCGGACAGGGGAGCGGTGGCTACACCTTC. The encoded protein is CASSGQGSGGYTF.

The V and J genes are TRBV3-1 (or the pseudogene TRBV3-2) and TRBJ1-6; D gene uncertain. Trimming shortened V by 0 bases and J by 10 bases, and 16 bases separated the two germline ends. CDR3 length: 16 amino acids. Germline V gene lookup returns CDR1 LGHDT and CDR2 YNNKEL (reference sequence). CDR3 residues: CASSQDLAGIGSPLHF. The CDR3 coding sequence is TGTGCCAGCAGCCAAGATCTGGCGGGGATTGGATCACCCCTCCACTTT.

The chain couples TRBV4-2 to TRBJ1-3; D is unresolved. CDR1 and CDR2 (germline): LGHNA, YNFKEQ. The CDR3 has 16 amino acids. V lost 0 bases, J lost 1 base, and 10 bases lay in between. CDR3 sequence: CASSQEAYGSGNTIYF. The CDR3 DNA follows: TGTGCCAGCAGCCAAGAAGCCTACGGTTCTGGAAACACCATATATTTT.

V gene TRBV12-3 or TRBV12-4 combines with J gene TRBJ1-2, with 10 bases identical to TRBD1. The CDR3 is 13 amino acids. Trimming cost V 5 bases and J 8 bases; bases outside gene matches: 5. The CDR3 nucleotides are TGTGCCAGCAGTCTAGGACAGGGGGAAGGCTACACCTTC. This gives the protein CASSLGQGEGYTF.